Listed here are 6 T cell receptor beta chains from one sample, sequenced in a study of T cells after yellow fever vaccination. In TCRdb, the 5' RACE reads were re-called with MiXCR into one record per CDR3 protein. Of hundreds of thousands of distinct CDR3 sequences in the sample, roughly 17% are singletons; the top ten hold around a sixth. The sample consisted of PBMCs, taken 4 to 6 days after the first yellow fever vaccination. The source of these receptors is a man between 18 and 35 years old who received the YFV17D yellow fever vaccine.

The rearrangement uses TRBV2 and TRBJ2-2; D remains ambiguous. CDR1 SNHLY and CDR2 FYNNEI come from the germline V gene. There are 15 residues in the CDR3. The V end lost 4 bases, the J end lost 0 bases, and 9 bases lay between the germline ends. CDR3 coding DNA: TGTGCCAGCAGTGTGGCCAGTACGAACACCGGGGAGCTGTTTTTT. It codes for CASSVASTNTGELFF.

The J gene is TRBJ2-4, the V gene TRBV27; D might be TRBD1 (6 bases). V was clipped by 6 bases and J by 2 bases, with 17 bases between them. The V gene's germline CDR1 is MNHEY and CDR2 SMNVEV (reference sequence). This CDR3 has 16 amino acids. This CDR3 is CASSPKGGWSKNIQYF. DNA for the CDR3: TGTGCCAGCAGCCCGAAAGGGGGTTGGTCCAAAAACATTCAGTACTTC.

The chain uses TRBV7-8 and TRBJ1-5; possible D gene TRBD1, 5 bases. CDR3 size: 16 residues. The germline V gene has CDR1 SGHVS and CDR2 FQNEAQ. V was pared by 3 bases and J by 5 bases, with 17 bases between. In DNA form, the CDR3 reads TGTGCCAGCAGCTTTGATCCAGGGAAGGGTGATCAGCCCCAGCATTTT. It codes for CASSFDPGKGDQPQHF.

This clonotype has a handful of counts. The chain employs TRBV6-1 and TRBJ2-7, with 9 bases that match TRBD1. V was pared by 6 bases and J by 3 bases, with 3 bases of the junction left unmatched. Germline values: CDR1 MNHNS, CDR2 SASEGT. The CDR3 is made up of 13 amino acids. CDR3 DNA sequence: TGTGCCAGCAGGGAGGACAGGGGCTACGAGCAGTACGTC. Protein sequence: CASREDRGYEQYV.

This clonotype was counted between two and nine times. The chain uses TRBV6-1 and TRBJ2-7; D could derive from TRBD1 or TRBD2 (5 bases each). This CDR3 comprises 13 residues. Germline V gives CDR1 MNHNS, CDR2 SASEGT. Trimming took 8 bases from V and 4 from J, leaving 15 bases between them. For the CDR3, the DNA is TGTGCCAGCGGGGACCCCCGAGGGTACGAGCAGTACTTC. Its protein is CASGDPRGYEQYF.

This chain connects TRBV13 to TRBJ1-6; 8 positions match TRBD1. The V and J ends lost 5 bases and 9 bases, in that order; junction bases with no gene match: 6. The CDR3 totals 14 residues. In germline, CDR1 is PRHDT, CDR2 FYEKMQ (reference sequence). The CDR3 loop is CASSDSTGVSPLHF. CDR3 sequence (DNA): TGTGCCAGCAGCGACTCGACAGGGGTTTCACCCCTCCACTTT.